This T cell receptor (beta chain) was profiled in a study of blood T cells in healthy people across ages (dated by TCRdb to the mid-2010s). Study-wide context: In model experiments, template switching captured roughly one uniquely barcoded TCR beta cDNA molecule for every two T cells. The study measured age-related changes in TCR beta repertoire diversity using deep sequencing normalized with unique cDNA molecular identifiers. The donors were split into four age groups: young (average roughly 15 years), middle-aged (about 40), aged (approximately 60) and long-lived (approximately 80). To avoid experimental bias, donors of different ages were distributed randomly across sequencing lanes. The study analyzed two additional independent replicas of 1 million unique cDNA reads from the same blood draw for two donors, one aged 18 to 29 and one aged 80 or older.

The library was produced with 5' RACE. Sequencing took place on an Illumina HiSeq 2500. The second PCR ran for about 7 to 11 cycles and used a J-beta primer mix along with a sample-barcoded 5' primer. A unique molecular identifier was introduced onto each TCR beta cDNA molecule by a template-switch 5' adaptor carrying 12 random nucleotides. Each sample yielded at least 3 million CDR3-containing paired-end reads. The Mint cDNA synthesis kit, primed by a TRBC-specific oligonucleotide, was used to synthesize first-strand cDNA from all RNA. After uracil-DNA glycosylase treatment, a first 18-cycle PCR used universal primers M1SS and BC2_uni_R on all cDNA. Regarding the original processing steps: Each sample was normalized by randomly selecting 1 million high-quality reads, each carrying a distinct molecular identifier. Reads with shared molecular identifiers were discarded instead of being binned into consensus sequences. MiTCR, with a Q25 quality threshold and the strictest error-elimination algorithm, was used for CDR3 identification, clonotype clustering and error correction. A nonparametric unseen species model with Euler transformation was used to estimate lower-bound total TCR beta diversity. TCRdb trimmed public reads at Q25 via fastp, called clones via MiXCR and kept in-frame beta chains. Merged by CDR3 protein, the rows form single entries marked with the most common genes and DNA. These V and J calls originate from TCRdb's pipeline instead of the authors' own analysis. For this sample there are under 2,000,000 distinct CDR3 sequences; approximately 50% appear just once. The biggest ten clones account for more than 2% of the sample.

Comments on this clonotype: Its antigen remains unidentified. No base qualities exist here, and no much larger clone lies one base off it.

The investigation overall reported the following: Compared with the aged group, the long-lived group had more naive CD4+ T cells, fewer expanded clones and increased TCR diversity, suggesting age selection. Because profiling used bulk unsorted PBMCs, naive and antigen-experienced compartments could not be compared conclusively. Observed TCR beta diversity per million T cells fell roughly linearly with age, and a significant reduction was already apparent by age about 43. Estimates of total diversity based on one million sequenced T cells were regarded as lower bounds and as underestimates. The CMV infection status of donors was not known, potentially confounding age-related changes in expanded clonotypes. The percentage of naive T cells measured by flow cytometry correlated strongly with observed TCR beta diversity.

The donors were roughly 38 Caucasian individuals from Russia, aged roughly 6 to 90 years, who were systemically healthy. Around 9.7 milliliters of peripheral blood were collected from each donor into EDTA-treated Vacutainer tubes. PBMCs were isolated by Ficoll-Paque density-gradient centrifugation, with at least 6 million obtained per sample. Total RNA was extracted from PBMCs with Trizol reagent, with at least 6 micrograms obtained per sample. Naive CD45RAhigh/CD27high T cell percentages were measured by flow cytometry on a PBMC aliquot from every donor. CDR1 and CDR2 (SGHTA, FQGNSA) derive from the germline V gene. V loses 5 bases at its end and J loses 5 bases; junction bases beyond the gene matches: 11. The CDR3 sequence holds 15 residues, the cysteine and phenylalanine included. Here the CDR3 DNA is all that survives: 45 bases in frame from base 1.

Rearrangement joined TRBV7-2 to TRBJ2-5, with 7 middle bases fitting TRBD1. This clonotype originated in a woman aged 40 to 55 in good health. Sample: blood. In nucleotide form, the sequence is TGTGCCAGCAGCCCCCAGCGGACAGGCTTGGAGACCCAGTACTTC. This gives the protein CASSPQRTGLETQYF. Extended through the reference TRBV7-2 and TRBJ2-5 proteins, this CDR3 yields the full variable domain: GAGVSQSPSNKVTEKGKDVELRCDPISGHTALYWYRQSLGQGLEFLIYFQGNSAPDKSGLPSDRFSAERTGGSVSTLTIQRTQQEDSAVYLCASSPQRTGLETQYFGPGTRLLVL.